This T cell receptor (beta chain) comes out of a study of graft-versus-host responses after intestinal transplantation. V shed 4 bases, J shed 8 bases, and the junction held 17 bases outside the gene matches. Looked up from germline, CDR1 is MNHEY and CDR2 is SMNVEV (reference sequence). This CDR3 has 17 residues. Regarding this clone: Antigen specificity is unknown.

Findings and limits, study-wide: Recipient marrow held GvH clones, some first seen in ileum or blood.

Sequenced by immunoSEQ multiplex PCR; TCRdb stores in-frame clones only, minus some. The sample records tens of thousands of clones, 85% to 95% being singletons. The sample here was unstimulated CD8+ T cells sorted from spleen or lymph node cells, taken before intestinal transplant. This chain links TRBV27 with TRBJ2-1, with 7 nucleotides matching TRBD2. The TCR sequence derives from a human donor who received an intestinal transplant. The CDR3 reads CASSWGSFGGSKDEQFF. The CDR3, as DNA: TGTGCCAGCAGTTGGGGGAGTTTCGGGGGGTCAAAGGATGAGCAGTTCTTC.